This TCR beta chain was identified during a study of cytomegalovirus exposure and HLA in healthy donors. Study-level results: A classifier reportedly called cytomegalovirus status with high sensitivity and specificity. TCR beta chain V- and J-gene trimming was linked, in a later analysis, to a missense variant in DCLRE1C. A later analysis found common viral pathogens apparently linked to several of the most significant clusters.

The CDR3 extends over 13 amino acids. Germline lookup yields CDR1 MNHEY and CDR2 SMNVEV (reference sequence). V was trimmed by 8 bases and J by 0 bases, leaving 8 bases between them. Healthy bone marrow donors made up the donor group. Regarding this clone: Its cognate antigen is unknown.

Amplification used 60 Vbeta primers and 13 Jbeta primers. Method: immunoSEQ multiplex PCR; TCRdb's copy keeps in-frame clones and lacks some. The sample has some 200,000 clones. Sample: PBMCs. This chain links TRBV27 with TRBJ2-1; unclear D gene. This TCR was recovered from a girl aged 2-15 years in good health and CMV-seropositive. Here the CDR3 reads CASGLNSYNEQFF. CDR3 DNA sequence: TGTGCCAGCGGGCTAAACTCCTACAATGAGCAGTTCTTC.